The clone carrying this TCR beta chain was detected a few times. Its target is not known. Trimming stripped 7 bases from V and 4 bases from J, with 18 bases between. CDR3 length: 15 residues. Germline CDR1 and CDR2: MDHEN and SYDVKM. This entry belongs to a study of beta chain features in type 1 diabetes. Findings and limits, study-wide: TCRB CDR3s from Type 1 diabetes patients were moderately but significantly shorter in all four CD4+ subsets. Among patients, naive, central memory and Treg TCRB repertoires appeared more similar than among healthy donors.

The investigators reverse transcribed all of the isolated RNA, so they sequenced expressed TCRB transcripts. The protocol was immunoSEQ multiplex PCR, while the TCRdb copy is restricted to in-frame clones and leaves out a portion. The table lists hundreds of thousands of clones, around an eighth of them singletons, with 0.03% to 0.045% in the top ten. Purities in excess of 98% were seen in all sorted populations. The chain links TRBV28 to TRBJ2-3, with D possibly being TRBD1 (7 bases). The sample comprised naive CD4+ T cells from blood. The clonotype originates from a man younger than 30 with type 1 diabetes. CDR3 loop: CASKGGGTAPDTQYF. DNA of the CDR3: TGTGCCAGCAAGGGAGGTGGGACAGCTCCAGATACGCAGTATTTT.